These 24 T cell receptor beta chains share one sample of origin, sequenced in a study of sequential checkpoint blockade in melanoma (dated by TCRdb to between 2018 and 2021). The treatment or condition label, read with the paper, signifies: randomized to nivolumab then ipilimumab (arm A) or the reverse (arm B). The library was built by means of the immunoSEQ multiplex PCR assay. TCRdb carries this immuneACCESS record with in-frame sequences only. Its versions omit some clonotypes, under half of them owing to an unresolved V gene in the studies checked, with the rest unexplained. Counted in this sample were about 17,000 clones; 70% to 75% of them appeared once. The ten largest clones capture 30% to 40% of the sample. Sequences were derived from CD8+ T cells sorted from blood (inferred from file names), sampled from a patient given nivolumab and ipilimumab in sequence. These receptors were collected from a human donor with melanoma.

This clone turned up a few times. The chain joins TRBV28 to TRBJ1-4, with a weak D call TRBD1 (6 bases). Trimming cost V 3 bases and J 6 bases, with 14 bases left between them. From germline, CDR1 is MDHEN and CDR2 SYDVKM. CDR3 length equals 15 residues. CDR3 DNA: TGTGCCAGCAGTTTCTTCGACAGGTCCGATGAAAAACTGTTTTTT. Protein product: CASSFFDRSDEKLFF. The full variable domain, completed using reference TRBV28 and TRBJ1-4, is DVKVTQSSRYLVKRTGEKVFLECVQDMDHENMFWYRQDPGLGLRLIYFSYDVKMKEKGDIPEGYSVSREKKERFSLILESASTNQTSMYLCASSFFDRSDEKLFFGSGTQLSVL.

This chain connects TRBV6-5 to TRBJ2-3, with 7 positions matching TRBD2. J lost 2 bases, V lost 5 bases, and 7 bases had no gene match. This CDR3 comprises 15 residues. Germline V gene lookup returns CDR1 MNHEY and CDR2 SVGAGI. The CDR3 DNA reads TGTGCCAGCAGTATGGCTAGCGGATACACAGATACGCAGTATTTT. Its protein is CASSMASGYTDTQYF.

The V gene is TRBV19, the J gene TRBJ1-1; 7 bases align to TRBD1. V shed 4 bases and J 5 bases; nucleotides not matched to a gene: 7. This CDR3 comprises 14 residues. Germline lookup yields CDR1 LNHDA and CDR2 SQIVND (reference sequence). CDR3 region: CASSTAGGWTEAFF. CDR3 nucleotide sequence: TGTGCCAGTAGTACAGCAGGGGGGTGGACTGAAGCTTTCTTT.

This clone was seen only once. The chain recombines TRBV4-1 with TRBJ2-7, with TRBD1 matching over 7 bases. V gave up 2 bases and J gave up 4 bases; unmatched junction bases: 11. Germline CDR1 reads MGHRA; CDR2 reads YSYEKL. The CDR3 length is 16 residues. The CDR3 reads CASSQFTVGTEYEQYF. In DNA, the CDR3 is TGCGCCAGCAGCCAATTTACCGTCGGGACAGAGTACGAGCAGTACTTC.

This chain joins TRBV4-1 and TRBJ2-3, with TRBD2 matching 9 bases. Looked up from germline, CDR1 is MGHRA and CDR2 is YSYEKL. The ends lost 0 bases at V and 4 bases at J; junction bases unmatched: 11. The CDR3 contains 18 residues. CDR3 protein: CASSQDIPGLAVSDTQYF. In nucleotides, the CDR3 is TGCGCCAGCAGCCAAGACATACCGGGACTAGCAGTTTCAGATACGCAGTATTTT.

On this clone itself: This CDR3 is also generated by other DNA sequences in the sample. This chain joins TRBV30 and TRBJ2-1; perhaps TRBD1 as D (7 bases). V shed 4 bases and J shed 2 bases, with 12 bases lying between them. Germline loops: CDR1 GTSNPN, CDR2 SVGIG (reference sequence). The CDR3 has 14 amino acids. The CDR3 DNA sequence: TGTGCCTGGAACGACAGGGAGGCCTACAATGAGCAGTTCTTC. Translated, it gives CAWNDREAYNEQFF.

V is TRBV9 and J is TRBJ2-1; 11 bases line up with TRBD2. Germline V gives CDR1 SGDLS, CDR2 YYNGEE. Unmatched junction bases numbered 5, after V lost 3 bases and J lost 3 bases. This CDR3 is 16 amino acids long. As DNA, the CDR3 is TGTGCCAGCAGCGCGATGACTAGCGGGATCTACAATGAGCAGTTCTTC. This encodes CASSAMTSGIYNEQFF.

The chain employs TRBV7-9 and TRBJ1-2, with 7 bases fitting TRBD1. This CDR3 is 13 amino acids long. Germline CDR1 SEHNR, CDR2 FQNEAQ (reference sequence). With 5 bases clipped from V and 4 bases from J, the junction kept 4 bases outside the gene matches. CDR3 bases: TGTGCCAGCAGCCTAGGGGGCCCCTATGGCTACACCTTC. Protein sequence: CASSLGGPYGYTF.

The table lists this clone with a count of one. The chain has TRBV28 and TRBJ2-7, with D possibly matching TRBD1 (5 bases). The CDR3 covers 13 residues. The V and J ends lost 6 bases and 3 bases respectively, with 12 bases between them. Per the germline V gene, CDR1 is MDHEN and CDR2 is SYDVKM. CDR3 nucleotide sequence: TGTGCCAGCAGACCGTCAGGGTACTACGAGCAGTACTTC. This codes for CASRPSGYYEQYF.

This clone appeared a single time. The rearrangement links TRBV15 to TRBJ2-7; 7 bases map to TRBD1. This CDR3 comprises 14 residues. The V gene's germline CDR1 is LNHNV and CDR2 YYDKDF (reference sequence). The ends lost 4 bases at V and 1 base at J; junction bases unmatched: 4. The CDR3 DNA is TGTGCCACCAGCAATCGGGACAGTTCCTACGAGCAGTACTTC. This translates into CATSNRDSSYEQYF.

This rearrangement joins TRBV5-1 to TRBJ2-1; D might be TRBD2 (7 bases). From germline, CDR1 is SGHRS and CDR2 YFSETQ. This CDR3 contains 20 residues. Trimming stripped 5 bases from V and 1 base from J, with 28 bases between. The CDR3 loop is CASREMGGRTKPGSYNEQFF. Here the CDR3 DNA reads TGCGCCAGCAGGGAAATGGGGGGGCGAACCAAACCGGGATCCTACAATGAGCAGTTCTTC.

This rearrangement joins TRBV30 to TRBJ2-7; the match to TRBD1 covers 8 bases. The V gene end was trimmed by 2 bases and the J gene end by 3 bases; junction bases not matched to a gene: 9. In germline, CDR1 is GTSNPN, CDR2 SVGIG (reference sequence). This CDR3 comprises 15 residues. In DNA, the CDR3 is TGTGCCTGGAGTTCCCCCAGACAGGGGAACTACGAGCAGTACTTC. The encoded protein is CAWSSPRQGNYEQYF.

The V and J genes are TRBV14 and TRBJ2-5; 8 positions match TRBD2. The CDR3 totals 16 residues. Unmatched junction bases numbered 9, after V lost 4 bases and J lost 2 bases. CDR1 SGHDN and CDR2 FVKESK come from the germline V gene. In DNA form, the CDR3 reads TGTGCCAGCAGCCTCCTGGGGCGGGGGGCACAAGAGACCCAGTACTTC. Translated, it gives CASSLLGRGAQETQYF. Complete variable domain (other parts from reference TRBV14 and TRBJ2-5): EAGVTQFPSHSVIEKGQTVTLRCDPISGHDNLYWYRRVMGKEIKFLLHFVKESKQDESGMPNNRFLAERTGGTYSTLKVQPAELEDSGVYFCASSLLGRGAQETQYFGPGTRLLVL.

This chain joins TRBV10-3 and TRBJ2-2; possibly TRBD2 for D (6 bases). Germline V gene sequence: CDR1 ENHRY, CDR2 SYGVKD. Trimming took off 3 bases at V and 0 bases at J, with 8 bases between the two ends. The CDR3 is made up of 15 amino acids. The CDR3 region is CAISDPGANTGELFF. The CDR3 nucleotides are TGTGCCATCAGTGACCCGGGGGCGAACACCGGGGAGCTGTTTTTT.

The V and J genes are TRBV5-4 and TRBJ1-2, with 9 bases matching TRBD1. The length of the CDR3 is 14 residues. Germline V gene sequence: CDR1 SGHNT, CDR2 YYREEE (reference sequence). V was clipped by 1 base and J by 6 bases; unmatched bases: 4. CDR3 sequence reads: CASSLRTGADGYTF. The CDR3 bases are TGTGCCAGCAGCTTGCGGACAGGGGCCGATGGCTACACCTTC. Using reference TRBV5-4 and TRBJ1-2 for the parts outside the CDR3, the full variable domain is ETGVTQSPTHLIKTRGQQVTLRCSSQSGHNTVSWYQQALGQGPQFIFQYYREEENGRGNFPPRFSGLQFPNYSSELNVNALELDDSALYLCASSLRTGADGYTFGSGTRLTVV.

The chain recombines TRBV5-1 with TRBJ1-1; 8 bases are shared with TRBD1. Germline V gives CDR1 SGHRS, CDR2 YFSETQ. This CDR3 contains 15 residues. V lost 4 bases to trimming and J lost 0 bases; unmatched junction nucleotides: 5. Written as DNA, the CDR3 is TGCGCCAGCAGCACCTGGACAGGGCTGAACACTGAAGCTTTCTTT. Protein product: CASSTWTGLNTEAFF.

The rearrangement joins TRBV7-9 to TRBJ2-7; maybe TRBD1 (6 bases). The germline gives CDR1 SEHNR, CDR2 FQNEAQ (reference sequence). With 5 bases removed from V and 3 bases from J, the gap between germline ends came to 17 bases. CDR3 length equals 15 residues. In DNA, the CDR3 is TGTGCCAGCAGCCCAACAGGGAAGGGGAACTACGAGCAGTACTTC. Translating it yields CASSPTGKGNYEQYF.

This clone appeared a few times. V and J are TRBV6-6 and TRBJ2-3, with 10 nucleotides matching TRBD1. CDR1 MNHNY and CDR2 SVGAGI come from the germline V gene (reference sequence). V lost 6 bases and J lost 2; bases outside the gene matches: 5. This CDR3 comprises 15 residues. DNA of the CDR3: TGTGCCAGCAGGGCCGGGACAGGGGACACAGATACGCAGTATTTT. It translates to CASRAGTGDTDTQYF.

V and J are TRBV6-5 and TRBJ1-2, with 8 positions matching TRBD1. With V trimmed by 6 bases and J by 5 bases, 5 bases remained unmatched. Germline values: CDR1 MNHEY, CDR2 SVGAGI. The CDR3 is 13 amino acids. The CDR3 DNA reads TGTGCCAGCAGAACGACAGGGGTGTATGGCTACACCTTC. It encodes CASRTTGVYGYTF.

The J gene is TRBJ1-3, the V gene TRBV18, with D maybe TRBD1 (5 bases). V was trimmed by 1 base and J by 9 bases, leaving 25 bases between them. The CDR3 covers 18 residues. Germline V CDR1 and CDR2: KGHSH, LQKENI. CDR3 residues: CASSPQARQNHGISTIYF. The DNA of the CDR3 is TGTGCCAGCTCACCACAGGCAAGACAGAACCACGGAATAAGCACCATATATTTT.

The J gene is TRBJ2-5, the V gene TRBV5-5, with 11 bases matching TRBD2. Unmatched junction bases numbered 3, after V lost 4 bases and J lost 1 base. CDR3 size: 15 residues. The germline CDR1 and CDR2 sequences are SGHKS and YYEKEE (reference sequence). CDR3 amino acids: CASSRLAGIQETQYF. In nucleotides, the CDR3 is TGTGCCAGCAGCAGACTAGCGGGGATCCAAGAGACCCAGTACTTC.

The rearrangement joins TRBV5-8 to TRBJ1-1, with a possible D match to TRBD1 (6 bases). Trimming cost V 0 bases and J 2 bases, with 20 bases left between them. This CDR3 is built from 18 residues. Germline-derived CDR1 and CDR2 are SGHTS and YDEGEE. The CDR3 sequence is CASSLAGGRALSNTEAFF. CDR3 sequence (DNA): TGTGCCAGCAGCTTGGCGGGGGGGCGAGCTCTCAGCAACACTGAAGCTTTCTTT.

J is TRBJ2-1 and V is TRBV19; possibly TRBD1 for D (5 bases). The CDR3 totals 14 residues. From germline, CDR1 is LNHDA and CDR2 SQIVND (reference sequence). Trimming took 5 bases from V and 8 from J, leaving 16 bases between them. The CDR3 sequence is CASSLTGRRDEQFF. Here the CDR3 DNA reads TGTGCCAGTAGTCTCACAGGCCGCCGAGATGAGCAGTTCTTC.

J is TRBJ2-1 and V is TRBV7-6, with 8 bases that match TRBD2. The CDR3 spans 19 residues. V shed 2 bases and J 0 bases; nucleotides not matched to a gene: 12. Germline V gene data show CDR1 as SGHVS and CDR2 as FNYEAQ. DNA for the CDR3: TGTGCCAGCAGCTTATTCGGGGGGACTAGTGTAAGCTCCTACAATGAGCAGTTCTTC. Translating it yields CASSLFGGTSVSSYNEQFF. Supplemented by reference TRBV7-6 and TRBJ2-1, the full variable domain reads GAGVSQSPRYKVTKRGQDVALRCDPISGHVSLYWYRQALGQGPEFLTYFNYEAQQDKSGLPNDRFSAERPEGSISTLTIQRTEQRDSAMYRCASSLFGGTSVSSYNEQFFGPGTRLTVL.